This T cell receptor (beta chain) originates from a study of blood T cell repertoires in COVID-19. Across the study: Donors in the United States, Italy and Spain gave samples during acute or convalescent COVID-19. Sources were T cells, B-cell-depleted T cells, or PBMCs; the material itself was cDNA or gDNA.

This CDR3 has 15 amino acids. V gave up 0 bases and J gave up 4 bases, with 12 bases separating them. Per the germline V gene, CDR1 is SGHRS and CDR2 is YFSETQ. As originally analysed: Using reference gene primer amplification, nucleated cell counts were estimated. Data came from immunoSEQ multiplex PCR; TCRdb stores just in-frame clones and leaves some out. Clonal size and the V and J genes are those of that table, whereas D and trimming came from the DNA. The sample yields 100,000 or so clones, 85% seen once. The V gene is TRBV5-1, the J gene TRBJ2-3; D gene ambiguous. This TCR derives from a woman aged 70 to 79 with active or convalescent COVID-19. The sample comprised peripheral blood. CDR3 coding DNA: TGCGCCAGCAGCTTGGCCGCTAGTTTCGCAGATACGCAGTATTTT. Translation: CASSLAASFADTQYF.